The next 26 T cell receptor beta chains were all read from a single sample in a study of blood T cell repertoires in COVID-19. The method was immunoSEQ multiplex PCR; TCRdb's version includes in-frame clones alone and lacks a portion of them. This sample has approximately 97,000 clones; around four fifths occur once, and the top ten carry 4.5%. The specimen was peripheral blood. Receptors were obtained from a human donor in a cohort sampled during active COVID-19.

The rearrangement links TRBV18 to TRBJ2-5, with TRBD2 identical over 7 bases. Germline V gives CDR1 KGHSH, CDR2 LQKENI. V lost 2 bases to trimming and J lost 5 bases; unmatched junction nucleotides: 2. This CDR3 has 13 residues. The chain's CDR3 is CASSPAGEETQYF. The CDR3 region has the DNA TGTGCCAGCTCACCAGCGGGGGAGGAGACCCAGTACTTC.

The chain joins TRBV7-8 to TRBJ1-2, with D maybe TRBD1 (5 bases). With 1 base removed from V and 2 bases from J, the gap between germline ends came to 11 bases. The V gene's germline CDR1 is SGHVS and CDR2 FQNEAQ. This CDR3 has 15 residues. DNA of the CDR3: TGTGCCAGCAGCTTAGTCGGGGGTTGGAACTATGGCTACACCTTC. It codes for CASSLVGGWNYGYTF.

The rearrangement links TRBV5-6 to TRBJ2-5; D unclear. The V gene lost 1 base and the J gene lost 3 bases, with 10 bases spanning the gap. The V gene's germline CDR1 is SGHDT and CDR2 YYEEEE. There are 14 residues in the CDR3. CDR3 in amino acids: CASSLSLVEETQYF. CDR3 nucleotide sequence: TGTGCCAGCAGCTTGTCCCTAGTAGAAGAGACCCAGTACTTC.

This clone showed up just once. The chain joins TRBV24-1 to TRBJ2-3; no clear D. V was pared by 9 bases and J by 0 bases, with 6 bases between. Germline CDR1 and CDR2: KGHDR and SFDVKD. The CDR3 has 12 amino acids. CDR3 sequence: CATAGSTDTQYF. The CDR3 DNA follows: TGTGCCACCGCCGGGAGCACAGATACGCAGTATTTT.

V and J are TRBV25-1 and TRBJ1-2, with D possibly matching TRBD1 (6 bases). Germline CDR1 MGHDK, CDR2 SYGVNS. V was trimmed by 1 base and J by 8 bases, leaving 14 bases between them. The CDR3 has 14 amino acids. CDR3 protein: CASSEFQGPGGYTF. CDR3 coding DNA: TGTGCCAGCAGTGAATTCCAGGGGCCTGGGGGCTACACCTTC.

Written as DNA, the CDR3 is TGTGCCAGCAGCGTCGGGGGGGCCTATAATTCACCCCTCCACTTT. Translating gives CASSVGGAYNSPLHF. The V and J genes are TRBV9 and TRBJ1-6; tentative D call: TRBD1 (5 bases). V lost 2 bases and J lost 2, with 8 bases in between. The CDR3 has 15 amino acids. The germline V gene has CDR1 SGDLS and CDR2 YYNGEE.

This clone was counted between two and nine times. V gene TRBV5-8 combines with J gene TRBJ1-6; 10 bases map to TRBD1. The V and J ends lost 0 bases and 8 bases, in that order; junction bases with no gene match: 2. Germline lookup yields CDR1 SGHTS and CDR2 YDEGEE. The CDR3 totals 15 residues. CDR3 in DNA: TGTGCCAGCAGCTTGGCGGGACAGGGGCATTCACCCCTCCACTTT. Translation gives CASSLAGQGHSPLHF.

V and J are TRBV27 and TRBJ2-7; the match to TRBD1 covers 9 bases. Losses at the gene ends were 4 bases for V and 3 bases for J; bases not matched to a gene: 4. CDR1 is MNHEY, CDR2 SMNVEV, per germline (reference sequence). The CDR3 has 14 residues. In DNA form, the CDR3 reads TGTGCCAGCAGTTACGGGACAGGGAGCTACGAGCAGTACTTC. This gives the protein CASSYGTGSYEQYF.

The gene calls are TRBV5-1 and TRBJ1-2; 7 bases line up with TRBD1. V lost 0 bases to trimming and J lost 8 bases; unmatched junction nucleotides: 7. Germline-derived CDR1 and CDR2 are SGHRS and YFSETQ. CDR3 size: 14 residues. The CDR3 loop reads CASSLGRQGDGYTF. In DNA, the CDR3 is TGCGCCAGCAGCTTGGGAAGACAGGGCGACGGCTACACCTTC. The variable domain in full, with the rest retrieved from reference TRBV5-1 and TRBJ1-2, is KAGVTQTPRYLIKTRGQQVTLSCSPISGHRSVSWYQQTPGQGLQFLFEYFSETQRNKGNFPGRFSGRQFSNSRSEMNVSTLELGDSALYLCASSLGRQGDGYTFGSGTRLTVV.

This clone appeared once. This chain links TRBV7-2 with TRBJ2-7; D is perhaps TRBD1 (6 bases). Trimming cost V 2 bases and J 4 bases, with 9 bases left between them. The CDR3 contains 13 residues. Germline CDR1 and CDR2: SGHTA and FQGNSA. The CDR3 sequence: CASSLRTEYEQYF. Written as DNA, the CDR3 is TGTGCCAGCAGCTTACGGACAGAATACGAGCAGTACTTC.

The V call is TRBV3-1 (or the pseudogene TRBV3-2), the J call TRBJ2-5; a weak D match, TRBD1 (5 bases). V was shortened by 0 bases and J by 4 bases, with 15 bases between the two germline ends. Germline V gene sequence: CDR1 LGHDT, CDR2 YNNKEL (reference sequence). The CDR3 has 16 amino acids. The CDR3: CASSQDQGVSGETQYF. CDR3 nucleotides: TGTGCCAGCAGCCAAGATCAAGGGGTCTCGGGAGAGACCCAGTACTTC.

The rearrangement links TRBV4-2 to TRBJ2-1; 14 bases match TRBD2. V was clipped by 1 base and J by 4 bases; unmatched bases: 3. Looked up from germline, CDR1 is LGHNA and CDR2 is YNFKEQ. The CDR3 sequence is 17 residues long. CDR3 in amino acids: CASSQVRTSGGYNEQFF. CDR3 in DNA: TGTGCCAGCAGCCAAGTAAGGACTAGCGGGGGGTACAATGAGCAGTTCTTC.

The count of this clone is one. The CDR3 protein is CASSPIPRETQYF. The CDR3 DNA reads as TGTGCCAGCTCACCAATTCCGCGGGAGACCCAGTACTTC. This rearrangement joins TRBV18 to TRBJ2-5; D remains ambiguous. V gave up 2 bases and J gave up 5 bases, with 9 bases separating them. Looked up from germline, CDR1 is KGHSH and CDR2 is LQKENI. The CDR3 sequence is 13 residues long.

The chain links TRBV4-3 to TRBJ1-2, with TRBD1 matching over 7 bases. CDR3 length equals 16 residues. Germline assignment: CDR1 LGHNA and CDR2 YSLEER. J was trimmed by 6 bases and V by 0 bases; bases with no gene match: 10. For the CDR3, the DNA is TGCGCCAGCAGCCAAGATTTTGCGGGACAGAGGGATGGCTACACCTTC. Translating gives CASSQDFAGQRDGYTF.

CDR3 in DNA: TGTGCCAGCAGCTTGTGGTTAACAGGGGTCGAGCAGTACTTC. Its protein product is CASSLWLTGVEQYF. V gene TRBV5-4 combines with J gene TRBJ2-7; 7 bases match TRBD1. The germline CDR1 and CDR2 sequences are SGHNT and YYREEE (reference sequence). V dropped 1 base and J dropped 6; count of bases not matched to a gene: 7. This CDR3 is 14 amino acids long.

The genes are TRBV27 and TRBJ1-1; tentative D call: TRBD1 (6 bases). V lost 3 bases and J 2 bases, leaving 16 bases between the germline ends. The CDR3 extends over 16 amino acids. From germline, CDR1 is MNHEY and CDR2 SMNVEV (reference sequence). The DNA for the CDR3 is TGTGCCAGCAGTTTGGGGGGGGGCAGGTTAAACACTGAAGCTTTCTTT. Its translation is CASSLGGGRLNTEAFF.

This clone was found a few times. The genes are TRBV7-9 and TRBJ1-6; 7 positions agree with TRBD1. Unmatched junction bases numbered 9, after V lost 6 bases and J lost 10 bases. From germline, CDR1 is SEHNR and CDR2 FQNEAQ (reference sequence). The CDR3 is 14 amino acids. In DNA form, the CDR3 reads TGTGCCAGCAGATACCGGGACAGCGCCTCACCCCTCCACTTT. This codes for CASRYRDSASPLHF.

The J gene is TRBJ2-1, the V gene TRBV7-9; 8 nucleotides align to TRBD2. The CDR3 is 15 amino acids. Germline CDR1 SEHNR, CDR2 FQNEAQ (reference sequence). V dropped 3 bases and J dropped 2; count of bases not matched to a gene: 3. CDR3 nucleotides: TGTGCCAGCAGCTTGGCGGGGGGCCCCTACAATGAGCAGTTCTTC. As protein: CASSLAGGPYNEQFF.

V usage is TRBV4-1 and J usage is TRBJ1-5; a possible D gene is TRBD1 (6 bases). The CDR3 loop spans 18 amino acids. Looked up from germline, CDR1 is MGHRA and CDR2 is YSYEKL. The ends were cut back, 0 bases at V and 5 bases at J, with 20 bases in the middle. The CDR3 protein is CASSQDHPLRGADQPQHF. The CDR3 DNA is TGCGCCAGCAGCCAAGATCACCCTCTCCGGGGGGCTGATCAGCCCCAGCATTTT.

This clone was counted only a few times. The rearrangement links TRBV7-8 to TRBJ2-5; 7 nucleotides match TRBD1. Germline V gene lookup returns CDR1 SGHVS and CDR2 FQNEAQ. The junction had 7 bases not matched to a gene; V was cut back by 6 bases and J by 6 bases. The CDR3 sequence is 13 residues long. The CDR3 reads CASSGYRGKTQYF. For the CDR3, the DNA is TGTGCCAGCAGTGGGTACAGGGGAAAGACCCAGTACTTC.

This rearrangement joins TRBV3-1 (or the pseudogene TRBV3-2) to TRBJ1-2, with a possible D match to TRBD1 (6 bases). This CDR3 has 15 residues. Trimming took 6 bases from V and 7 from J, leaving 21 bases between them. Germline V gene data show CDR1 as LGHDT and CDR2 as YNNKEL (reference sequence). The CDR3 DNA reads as TGTGCCAGCAGTACTCGGGGGGCGCCATCGGGTGGCTACACCTTC. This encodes CASSTRGAPSGGYTF.

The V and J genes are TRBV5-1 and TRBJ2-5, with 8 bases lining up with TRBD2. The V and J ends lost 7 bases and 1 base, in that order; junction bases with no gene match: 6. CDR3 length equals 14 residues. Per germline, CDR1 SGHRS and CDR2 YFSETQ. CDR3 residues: CASRRAGAQETQYF. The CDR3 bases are TGCGCCAGCCGACGAGCGGGAGCCCAAGAGACCCAGTACTTC.

CDR3 bases: TGTGCCTGGAGTACCCTAGCGGGGATCGGGGAGCTGTTTTTT. It yields the protein CAWSTLAGIGELFF. The genes are TRBV30 and TRBJ2-2; TRBD2 matches 9 bases. The CDR3 extends over 14 amino acids. With V trimmed by 2 bases and J by 7 bases, 5 bases remained unmatched. CDR1 GTSNPN and CDR2 SVGIG come from the germline V gene (reference sequence).

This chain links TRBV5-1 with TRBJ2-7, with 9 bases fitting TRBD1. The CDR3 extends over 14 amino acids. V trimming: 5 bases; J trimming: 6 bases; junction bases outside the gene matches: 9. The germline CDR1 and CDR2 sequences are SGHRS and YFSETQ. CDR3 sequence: CASRPQGAASEQYF. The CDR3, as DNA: TGCGCCAGCAGGCCACAGGGGGCGGCCTCCGAGCAGTACTTC. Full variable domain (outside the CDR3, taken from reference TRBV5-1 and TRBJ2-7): KAGVTQTPRYLIKTRGQQVTLSCSPISGHRSVSWYQQTPGQGLQFLFEYFSETQRNKGNFPGRFSGRQFSNSRSEMNVSTLELGDSALYLCASRPQGAASEQYFGPGTRLTVT.

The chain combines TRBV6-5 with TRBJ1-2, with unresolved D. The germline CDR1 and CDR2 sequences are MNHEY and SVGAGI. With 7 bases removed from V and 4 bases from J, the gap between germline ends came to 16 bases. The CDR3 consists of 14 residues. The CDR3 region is CASTRLTIGYGYTF. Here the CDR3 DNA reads TGTGCCAGCACCAGACTCACGATCGGCTATGGCTACACCTTC.

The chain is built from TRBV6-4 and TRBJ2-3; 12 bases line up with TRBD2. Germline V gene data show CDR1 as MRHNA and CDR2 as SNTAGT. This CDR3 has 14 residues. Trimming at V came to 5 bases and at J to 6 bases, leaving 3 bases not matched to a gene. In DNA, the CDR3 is TGTGCCAGCAGTCCTAGCGGGGGGGTGGATACGCAGTATTTT. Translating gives CASSPSGGVDTQYF.